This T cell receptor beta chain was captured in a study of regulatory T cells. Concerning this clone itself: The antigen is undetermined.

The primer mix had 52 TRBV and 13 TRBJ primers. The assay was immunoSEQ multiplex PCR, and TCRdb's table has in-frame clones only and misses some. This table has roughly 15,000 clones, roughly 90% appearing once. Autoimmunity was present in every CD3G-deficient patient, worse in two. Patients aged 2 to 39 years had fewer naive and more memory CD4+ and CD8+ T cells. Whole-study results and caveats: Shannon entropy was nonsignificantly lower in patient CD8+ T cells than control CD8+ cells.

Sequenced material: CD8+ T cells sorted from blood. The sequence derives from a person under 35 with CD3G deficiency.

The CDR3 loop is CASSSGLNDEQYF. The CDR3 DNA reads TGTGCCAGCAGCTCGGGACTAAACGACGAGCAGTACTTC. The chain joins TRBV5-8 to TRBJ2-7; 7 nucleotides agree with TRBD2. Trimming took 3 bases from V and 5 from J; bases not matched to a gene: 5. Germline lookup yields CDR1 SGHTS and CDR2 YDEGEE. The CDR3 spans 13 residues.